One sample yielded the 5 T cell receptor beta chains listed below, sequenced in a study of Graves' ophthalmopathy and Graves' hyperthyroidism (dated by TCRdb to the late 2010s). Sequenced using an Illumina HiSeq 2000. TCR beta CDR3 regions were amplified from RNA transcripts for repertoire sequencing. The first round of RT-PCR was done with HTBI primers and the Qiagen OneStep RT-PCR kit, and was followed by a second round of multiplex PCR, then size selection and purification. TCRdb trimmed public reads at Q25 via fastp, called clones via MiXCR and kept in-frame beta chains. One record per CDR3 amino acid sequence lists the most common genes and DNA. A total of 400,000 to 450,000 distinct CDR3 sequences appear in this sample, roughly 21% of them only once. The ten largest make up under 3.5% of the sample. The specimen was peripheral blood. All receptors derive from a woman under 30 with stable Graves' hyperthyroidism. Donor details come from another sample of the same person, matched by shared clones.

This clonotype was seen ten or more times. This chain joins TRBV11-2 and TRBJ1-2; D call uncertain. The length of the CDR3 is 13 residues. The ends were cut back, 2 bases at V and 9 bases at J, with 13 bases in the middle. Germline-derived CDR1 and CDR2 are SGHAT and FQNNGV. The CDR3 region is CASSLSTGKSYTF. In nucleotides, the CDR3 is TGTGCCAGCAGCTTATCCACGGGAAAGAGCTACACCTTC.

This clonotype appeared many times. The gene calls are TRBV19 and TRBJ1-1; no reliable D call. V was shortened by 5 bases and J by 2 bases, with 15 bases between the two germline ends. This CDR3 has 15 amino acids. In germline, CDR1 is LNHDA, CDR2 SQIVND (reference sequence). CDR3 in amino acids: CASSFRATINTEAFF. CDR3 sequence (DNA): TGTGCCAGTAGTTTCCGGGCCACGATTAACACTGAAGCTTTCTTT.

This clonotype was recorded a few times. This chain uses TRBV11-2 with TRBJ2-3, with D unresolved. Germline values: CDR1 SGHAT, CDR2 FQNNGV. CDR3 length equals 13 residues. Trimming stripped 2 bases from V and 4 bases from J, with 7 bases between. CDR3 DNA: TGTGCCAGCAGCTTAATAAGGGCAGATACGCAGTATTTT. Its translation: CASSLIRADTQYF.

This clonotype was found many times. This chain connects TRBV30 to TRBJ1-1, with D hard to call. This CDR3 has 10 residues. Trimming pared 5 bases from V and 8 bases from J, leaving 9 bases between. Germline V gene sequence: CDR1 GTSNPN, CDR2 SVGIG (reference sequence). The chain's CDR3 is CAWGRAEAFF. The CDR3 DNA sequence: TGTGCCTGGGGGAGGGCCGAAGCTTTCTTT.

The table lists this clonotype with many counts. In nucleotides, the CDR3 is TGCAGTGCTAGAGTTGGACAGGCCTACGAGCAGTACTTC. It translates to CSARVGQAYEQYF. V and J are TRBV20-1 and TRBJ2-7; 7 bases match TRBD1. Per germline, CDR1 DFQATT and CDR2 SNEGSKA (reference sequence). The length of the CDR3 is 13 residues. V lost 1 base and J lost 2; bases outside the gene matches: 2.